A single T cell receptor beta chain is shown here with its context. Its target is unknown. This sample was included in a study of cytomegalovirus exposure and HLA in healthy donors. The method was immunoSEQ multiplex PCR; TCRdb's version includes in-frame clones alone and lacks a portion of them. The sample has approximately 150,000 clones; approximately 87% are singletons. Trimming cost V 7 bases and J 12 bases, with 20 bases left between them. The V gene's germline CDR1 is SGHRS and CDR2 YFSETQ. The CDR3 has 13 amino acids. Findings of the study overall: Reports described diagnosis of cytomegalovirus status by the classifier as highly specific and sensitive. The listing of roughly 160 TCR beta chains classed them as cytomegalovirus-associated.

It was the approximately 130-subject validation cohort, separate from the approximately 620-subject first cohort, to which the donors belonged. The clonotype originates from a woman aged 25 to 45 in good health and CMV-seronegative. The chain has TRBV5-1 and TRBJ2-1; weak D call: TRBD1 (6 bases). The sequencing input was PBMCs. CDR3 amino acids: CASVPPGAFGQFF. CDR3 nucleotides: TGCGCCAGCGTCCCCCCAGGGGCCTTCGGGCAGTTCTTC.